Here is one TCR beta chain with its context. The data are from a study of blood T cell repertoires in COVID-19. Study as a whole: The origin of the acute and convalescent COVID-19 samples was the United States, Italy and Spain.

The CDR3 has 14 amino acids. Looked up from germline, CDR1 is WSHSY and CDR2 is SAAADI. The V end was cut by 6 bases, the J end by 1 base, with 10 bases between. Profiling relied on immunoSEQ multiplex PCR, and the TCRdb table lists in-frame clones only, not all of them. The sample records under 100,000 clones, 70% to 90% being singletons. In Seattle, patients joined the study during active infection and were tracked longitudinally. This TCR came from an elderly woman with COVID-19, enrolled during active disease. The specimen was peripheral blood. The chain is built from TRBV10-2 and TRBJ2-1, with a weak D call TRBD1 (5 bases). The CDR3 sequence is CASRPRGSYNEQFF. The DNA of the CDR3 is TGCGCCAGCAGGCCTAGGGGATCCTACAATGAGCAGTTCTTC.